This T cell receptor beta chain was documented in a study of blood T cell repertoires in COVID-19. Turning to the study itself: From the United States, Italy and Spain came samples of acute and convalescent COVID-19. PBMCs, B-cell-depleted T cells, or T cells were the source of the cDNA or gDNA that made up the material.

As originally analysed: Reference gene primer amplification yielded estimated nucleated cell counts. Measured with immunoSEQ multiplex PCR; TCRdb has only the in-frame clones, and not every one. Clone size and V and J calls were adopted from that table, with D and trimming inferred from the DNA. The table lists about 40,000 clones, 60% to 80% of them singletons, with roughly 28% in the top ten. Germline CDR1 MNHEY, CDR2 SVGAGI. The CDR3 loop spans 15 amino acids. V dropped 4 bases and J dropped 0 bases, with 10 bases sitting between them. The chain recombines TRBV6-5 with TRBJ1-5; D uncertain. The clonotype comes from a woman aged 70-85 years with acute or convalescent COVID-19. The specimen sequenced was peripheral blood. The CDR3 coding sequence is TGTGCCAGCAGTTGCCCGGTGTATAGCAATCAGCCCCAGCATTTT. It encodes CASSCPVYSNQPQHF.